This passage covers 24 T cell receptor beta chains from one sample sequenced in a study of human T cells and chemical hapten exposure. TCRdb itself ran the RACE reads through MiXCR, one entry per CDR3 protein. The sample carries 370,000 or so distinct CDR3 sequences, around 5% recorded once. Time point: patch test 1, 2 weeks after DPC sensitization. As to treatment: therapeutic diphenylcyclopropenone sensitization with weekly scalp DPC. The sample here was whole blood, taken in connection with sensitization to the hapten diphenylcyclopropenone (DPC). Receptors originate from a woman aged 50 to 60 with alopecia areata. Some clones in this sample may be carry-over from other donors' samples.

This clonotype was counted only a few times. The chain employs TRBV20-1 and TRBJ2-1, with 8 nucleotides matching TRBD2. Germline CDR1 is DFQATT and CDR2 is SNEGSKA (reference sequence). The CDR3 runs 14 residues. V was clipped by 3 bases and J by 14 bases; unmatched bases: 15. The CDR3 DNA reads as TGCAGTGCTAGTTGGCCGGCCGGGGGGGCGAAGGAGTTCTTC. Translation gives CSASWPAGGAKEFF.

This clonotype was seen ten or more times. The chain joins TRBV28 to TRBJ2-1; D tentatively reads TRBD1 or TRBD2 (6 bases each). V lost 7 bases to trimming and J lost 4 bases, with 23 bases between them. The germline gives CDR1 MDHEN, CDR2 SYDVKM. This CDR3 contains 17 residues. DNA of the CDR3: TGTGCCAGCACCCCCACGGTTGGGGGGCTTTGGTACAATGAGCAGTTCTTC. It is translated as CASTPTVGGLWYNEQFF.

This clonotype appeared many times. This chain links TRBV12-3 or TRBV12-4 with TRBJ2-3; 7 nucleotides agree with TRBD1. Trimming at V came to 4 bases and at J to 1 base, leaving 2 bases not matched to a gene. This CDR3 is built from 14 residues. The DNA for the CDR3 is TGTGCCAGCAGTTCAACAGGGGGCACAGATACGCAGTATTTT. Amino acids: CASSSTGGTDTQYF.

This clonotype was detected a few times. This chain uses TRBV19 with TRBJ2-3; D is ambiguous. Germline V gives CDR1 LNHDA, CDR2 SQIVND (reference sequence). The V end lost 6 bases, the J end lost 0 bases, and 7 bases lay between the germline ends. The CDR3 is 13 amino acids. The CDR3 DNA sequence: TGTGCCAGTAGGACACGCAGCACAGATACGCAGTATTTT. It specifies CASRTRSTDTQYF.

This clonotype was detected ten times or more. The chain combines TRBV29-1 with TRBJ2-3, with 10 bases identical to TRBD2. Germline V gives CDR1 SQVTM, CDR2 ANQGSEA. The trim removed 5 bases at V and 2 bases at J, leaving 4 bases unmatched. The CDR3 loop spans 14 amino acids. The CDR3 here is CSVTGTSATDTQYF. The CDR3 DNA sequence: TGCAGCGTTACCGGGACTAGCGCCACAGATACGCAGTATTTT.

This clonotype has a count of ten or more. The chain couples TRBV27 to TRBJ1-5, with unresolved D. CDR1 and CDR2 from the germline V gene are MNHEY and SMNVEV (reference sequence). The CDR3 totals 18 residues. Trimming pared 3 bases from V and 5 bases from J, leaving 23 bases between. CDR3 in DNA: TGTGCCAGCAGTTTCAAGGGCAGGCCGGTAGGAGTTGATCAGCCCCAGCATTTT. Protein product: CASSFKGRPVGVDQPQHF.

The chain has TRBV7-8 and TRBJ2-1; 11 bases fit TRBD2. The CDR3 loop spans 18 amino acids. Unmatched junction bases numbered 14, after V lost 1 base and J lost 9 bases. Germline CDR1 and CDR2: SGHVS and FQNEAQ. The CDR3 here is CASSLVRVVLAGVGEQFF. The DNA for the CDR3 is TGTGCCAGCAGCTTAGTTAGGGTCGTACTAGCGGGAGTGGGTGAGCAGTTCTTC.

This clonotype was seen ten or more times. The chain joins TRBV11-2 to TRBJ2-7; the D gene is possibly TRBD1 (6 bases). Deletions cut 5 bases from V and 2 bases from J, with 16 bases between. The CDR3 has 15 residues. In germline, CDR1 is SGHAT, CDR2 FQNNGV. The DNA of the CDR3 is TGTGCCAGCAGCCGAAACCGGGACACCACCTACGAGCAGTACTTC. It yields the protein CASSRNRDTTYEQYF. Full variable domain (missing parts from reference TRBV11-2 and TRBJ2-7): EAGVAQSPRYKIIEKRQSVAFWCNPISGHATLYWYQQILGQGPKLLIQFQNNGVVDDSQLPKDRFSAERLKGVDSTLKIQPAKLEDSAVYLCASSRNRDTTYEQYFGPGTRLTVT.

This chain uses TRBV15 with TRBJ2-1, with TRBD1 as a possible D gene (5 bases). Germline-derived CDR1 and CDR2 are LNHNV and YYDKDF (reference sequence). V was shortened by 0 bases and J by 3 bases, with 15 bases between the two germline ends. The length of the CDR3 is 17 residues. This CDR3 is CATSREVLGQNYNEQFF. The CDR3 DNA is TGTGCCACCAGCAGAGAAGTTTTAGGACAAAACTACAATGAGCAGTTCTTC.

The V and J genes are TRBV12-5 and TRBJ1-1; no clear D gene. The CDR3 runs to 15 residues. Per germline, CDR1 LGHNT and CDR2 FRNRAP. Trimming pared 2 bases from V and 1 base from J, leaving 11 bases between. CDR3 protein: CASGLSEGRNTEAFF. For the CDR3, the DNA is TGTGCTAGTGGTTTGTCCGAAGGAAGGAACACTGAAGCTTTCTTT.

The chain combines TRBV6-5 with TRBJ2-1; 12 nucleotides line up with TRBD2. The ends lost 4 bases at V and 7 bases at J; junction bases unmatched: 8. The CDR3 consists of 16 residues. CDR1 MNHEY and CDR2 SVGAGI come from the germline V gene. The CDR3: CASSFLTSGGYNEQFF. DNA for the CDR3: TGTGCCAGCAGTTTCCTGACTAGCGGGGGATATAATGAGCAGTTCTTC.

This clonotype was observed many times. CDR3 protein: CASSSPSQAGARNEQFF. For the CDR3, the DNA is TGTGCCAGCAGTTCCCCTTCGCAAGCGGGAGCGAGAAATGAGCAGTTCTTC. The chain couples TRBV28 to TRBJ2-1; the match to TRBD2 covers 8 bases. Per germline, CDR1 MDHEN and CDR2 SYDVKM. The CDR3 contains 17 residues. V was pared by 4 bases and J by 7 bases, with 15 bases of the junction left unmatched.

This clonotype was observed a handful of times. This chain joins TRBV20-1 and TRBJ2-7; 7 positions agree with TRBD2. Germline values: CDR1 DFQATT, CDR2 SNEGSKA (reference sequence). Trimming removed 2 bases from V and 5 bases from J; junction bases left unmatched: 3. The CDR3 spans 12 residues. The CDR3 region is CSARRRGDEQYF. The DNA for the CDR3 is TGCAGTGCTAGAAGACGGGGGGACGAGCAGTACTTC.

This clonotype showed up many times. The chain recombines TRBV27 with TRBJ2-7; D might be TRBD2 (5 bases). V was cut by 4 bases and J by 6 bases, with 13 bases left in between. Germline V gene lookup returns CDR1 MNHEY and CDR2 SMNVEV (reference sequence). The CDR3 extends over 13 amino acids. CDR3 coding DNA: TGTGCCAGCAGTTCTACTACTAGAGGCGAGCAGTACTTC. This gives the protein CASSSTTRGEQYF.

This clonotype was seen many times. The chain carries TRBV7-8 and TRBJ2-3; 7 bases are a match to TRBD1. V dropped 0 bases and J dropped 5; count of bases not matched to a gene: 8. Germline lookup yields CDR1 SGHVS and CDR2 FQNEAQ. This CDR3 has 16 amino acids. CDR3 coding DNA: TGTGCCAGCAGCTTAGCTTACAGGGGTTTCGGAGATACGCAGTATTTT. It specifies CASSLAYRGFGDTQYF. Combining the CDR3 with reference TRBV7-8 and TRBJ2-3 gives the whole variable domain GAGVSQSPRYKVAKRGQDVALRCDPISGHVSLFWYQQALGQGPEFLTYFQNEAQLDKSGLPSDRFFAERPEGSVSTLKIQRTQQEDSAVYLCASSLAYRGFGDTQYFGPGTRLTVL.

This clonotype showed up many times. This sequence joins TRBV7-2 and TRBJ2-1, with D unresolved. V lost 1 base and J lost 6, with 10 bases in between. The CDR3 has 14 residues. Germline loops: CDR1 SGHTA, CDR2 FQGNSA. CDR3 bases: TGTGCCAGCAGCTTAGGACGGGCTGCCAATGAGCAGTTCTTC. This encodes CASSLGRAANEQFF.

The chain is built from TRBV7-6 and TRBJ2-1, with 10 bases that match TRBD1. The V and J ends lost 0 bases and 7 bases, in that order; junction bases with no gene match: 6. This CDR3 has 16 amino acids. Germline CDR1 SGHVS, CDR2 FNYEAQ. The CDR3 loop reads CASSLARDRGSNEQFF. CDR3 sequence (DNA): TGTGCCAGCAGCTTAGCGAGGGACAGGGGATCTAATGAGCAGTTCTTC. The full variable domain, completed using reference TRBV7-6 and TRBJ2-1, is GAGVSQSPRYKVTKRGQDVALRCDPISGHVSLYWYRQALGQGPEFLTYFNYEAQQDKSGLPNDRFSAERPEGSISTLTIQRTEQRDSAMYRCASSLARDRGSNEQFFGPGTRLTVL.

This clonotype was seen ten or more times. The J gene is TRBJ2-3, the V gene TRBV6-2 or TRBV6-3, with TRBD1 identical over 7 bases. CDR1 is MNHEY, CDR2 SVGEGT, per germline. The J segment lost 2 bases and the V segment lost 7 bases, leaving 18 bases of the junction unmatched. This CDR3 is 18 amino acids long. For the CDR3, the DNA is TGTGCCAGCAAACAGTTCACGGGACAGACGAGTTCCACAGATACGCAGTATTTT. It codes for CASKQFTGQTSSTDTQYF.

The table lists this clonotype with a few counts. The V gene is TRBV9, the J gene TRBJ1-2; the D gene is possibly TRBD1 (5 bases). The CDR3 spans 13 residues. Trimming took off 0 bases at V and 2 bases at J, with 5 bases between the two ends. CDR1 SGDLS and CDR2 YYNGEE come from the germline V gene. CDR3 residues: CASSVGGNYGYTF. In DNA form, the CDR3 reads TGTGCCAGCAGCGTAGGGGGGAACTATGGCTACACCTTC.

This clonotype occurred many times. This rearrangement joins TRBV7-2 to TRBJ1-6; unclear D gene. Looked up from germline, CDR1 is SGHTA and CDR2 is FQGNSA. CDR3 size: 14 residues. Trimming pared 6 bases from V and 4 bases from J, leaving 10 bases between. CDR3 nucleotide sequence: TGTGCCAGCAGTCTCCCCGGATATAATTCACCCCTCCACTTT. Translating gives CASSLPGYNSPLHF.

This clonotype was counted only a few times. The chain is built from TRBV3-1 and TRBJ2-1; weak D call: TRBD1 (6 bases). V dropped 0 bases and J dropped 7 bases, with 19 bases sitting between them. The CDR3 contains 17 residues. Germline V gene data show CDR1 as LGHDT and CDR2 as YNNKEL (reference sequence). The DNA for the CDR3 is TGTGCCAGCAGCCAAGAAGGGACACACCTAAGGGGAAATGAGCAGTTCTTC. As protein: CASSQEGTHLRGNEQFF.

This clonotype was picked up a small number of times. V is TRBV28 and J is TRBJ2-2, with D tentatively TRBD2 (6 bases). Trimming stripped 7 bases from V and 1 base from J, with 7 bases between. Germline lookup yields CDR1 MDHEN and CDR2 SYDVKM. This CDR3 is built from 13 residues. The CDR3 DNA is TGTGCCAGCAAGGAGGGGAACACCGGGGAGCTGTTTTTT. Translation: CASKEGNTGELFF.

This clonotype was recorded many times. The CDR3 DNA reads TGTGCCAGCTCACCAGATAAGCAGACACGTAACAATCAGCCCCAGCATTTT. Translating it yields CASSPDKQTRNNQPQHF. The chain recombines TRBV18 with TRBJ1-5; no reliable D call. The germline gives CDR1 KGHSH, CDR2 LQKENI. The CDR3 totals 17 residues. Trimming removed 2 bases at V and 3 bases at J, with 17 bases between.

This clonotype was recorded a few times. As DNA, the CDR3 is TGCGCCAGCAGCCGGCGACAGGGGACCCCCCCTGAAGCTTTCTTT. Protein product: CASSRRQGTPPEAFF. This chain uses TRBV5-1 with TRBJ1-1; 8 nucleotides agree with TRBD1. Germline V gives CDR1 SGHRS, CDR2 YFSETQ. The CDR3 loop spans 15 amino acids. Trimming removed 4 bases from V and 6 bases from J; junction bases left unmatched: 11.